These T cell receptor beta chains were read from a single sample in a study of OX40 agonist ivuxolimab in advanced cancers. Sequencing was performed with immunoSEQ multiplex PCR; in TCRdb, only in-frame clones are kept and a portion is missing. Of some 100,000 clones in the sample, 90% were seen once. The material sequenced was CD4+ or CD8+ T cells sorted from blood, taken in a trial of the OX40 agonist ivuxolimab. Receptors originate from an adult with an advanced solid tumor such as melanoma, head and neck, liver or kidney cancer. The CDR3 runs from the conserved cysteine through the conserved F or W. A D gene is named only where the DNA matches it firmly.

J: TRBJ2-3
V: TRBV4-1
D: TRBD2
length: 18
CDR3: CASSQDLPASGGGDTQYF
DNA: TGCGCCAGCAGCCAAGATCTTCCGGCTAGCGGTGGAGGAGATACGCAGTATTTT

J: TRBJ1-3
V: TRBV18
D: .
length: 15
CDR3: CASSSPGQGKNTIYF
DNA: TGTGCCAGCTCATCACCGGGACAAGGGAAGAACACCATATATTTT

J: TRBJ2-3
V: TRBV2
D: .
length: 14
CDR3: CASSEWGVGDTQYF
DNA: TGTGCCAGCAGTGAATGGGGGGTAGGGGATACGCAGTATTTT

J: TRBJ2-5
V: TRBV7-7
D: .
length: 12
CDR3: CASSPIRETQYF
DNA: TGTGCCAGCAGCCCAATCCGGGAGACCCAGTACTTC

J: TRBJ2-7
V: TRBV5-4
D: .
length: 14
CDR3: CASSLVGKSYEQYF
DNA: TGTGCCAGCAGCTTGGTCGGGAAATCCTACGAGCAGTACTTC

J: TRBJ2-5
V: TRBV2
D: TRBD2
length: 12
CDR3: CASSPGGVTQYF
DNA: TGTGCCAGCAGTCCCGGGGGGGTGACCCAGTACTTC

J: TRBJ2-5
V: TRBV6-6
D: .
length: 13
CDR3: CASNGQGRETQYF
DNA: TGTGCCTCGAACGGGCAGGGGAGGGAGACCCAGTACTTC

J: TRBJ2-2
V: TRBV5-1
D: TRBD2
length: 16
CDR3: CASSLGSGRETGELFF
DNA: TGCGCCAGCAGCTTGGGTAGCGGGAGAGAAACCGGGGAGCTGTTTTTT

J: TRBJ1-4
V: TRBV19
D: TRBD1
length: 17
CDR3: CASSISGTGATNEKLFF
DNA: TGTGCCAGTAGTATCTCCGGGACAGGGGCAACTAATGAAAAACTGTTTTTT

J: TRBJ2-5
V: TRBV12-2
D: .
length: 17
CDR3: CASRLAPLGTRQETQYF
DNA: TGTGCAAGTCGCTTAGCGCCTCTCGGGACTAGGCAAGAGACCCAGTACTTC

J: TRBJ1-5
V: TRBV5-3
D: .
length: 15
CDR3: CARSLAGRSNQPQHF
DNA: TGTGCCAGAAGCTTGGCCGGGAGAAGCAATCAGCCCCAGCATTTT